The sequence of this T cell receptor beta chain was determined in a study of T-cell memory formation after mild COVID-19. TCRdb used MiXCR to reprocess the 5' RACE reads, holding one entry per CDR3 protein. Of fewer than 150,000 distinct CDR3 sequences in the sample, about 20% were seen once. This clonotype occurred a few times. Its target is unknown. With 2 bases removed from V and 1 base from J, the gap between germline ends came to 8 bases. This CDR3 contains 14 residues. Germline loops: CDR1 SEHNR, CDR2 FQNEAQ (reference sequence). Regarding the study as a whole: Memory cells collected pre-infection included some clones that later responded, suggesting cross-reactive memory joined.

The chain is built from TRBV7-9 and TRBJ2-5; D is uncertain. The sequence came from a man between 18 and 29 years old who had mild COVID-19 (a few samples of this study predate the infection). Cell type and time point are not known. The sequenced material came from PBMCs or a T cell subset sorted from them (not recorded which). CDR3 nucleotide sequence: TGTGCCAGCAGCTTACATAATTTCCAAGAGACCCAGTACTTC. Amino acids: CASSLHNFQETQYF.